Following are 9 T cell receptor beta chains from one sample sequenced in a study of T-cell memory formation after mild COVID-19. Each CDR3 protein is one row after TCRdb ran MiXCR on the 5' RACE reads. The data hold about 250,000 distinct CDR3 sequences, with roughly 15% observed a single time. Sequencing input: PBMCs or a T cell subset sorted from them (not recorded which). The receptors here all came from a man in his late teens or twenties who had mild COVID-19 (a few samples of this study predate the infection). Cell type and time point are not known.

This clonotype was found many times. The gene calls are TRBV7-2 and TRBJ2-3; D unresolved. The V and J ends lost 8 bases and 3 bases respectively, with 9 bases between them. CDR3 length equals 12 residues. The germline V gene has CDR1 SGHTA and CDR2 FQGNSA. CDR3 sequence (DNA): TGTGCCAGCGCAAGTCAGACAGATACGCAGTATTTT. Residues: CASASQTDTQYF.

The V call is TRBV20-1, the J call TRBJ1-1; D might be TRBD1 (5 bases). The germline V gene encodes CDR1 DFQATT and CDR2 SNEGSKA (reference sequence). The V end lost 4 bases, the J end lost 0 bases, and 9 bases lay between the germline ends. CDR3 length: 13 residues. CDR3 sequence reads: CSATWGVNTEAFF. In DNA form, the CDR3 reads TGCAGTGCTACTTGGGGGGTGAACACTGAAGCTTTCTTT.

CDR3 DNA: TGTGCCAGCAGTTTAATGGGCGGTCCGGCAGATACGCAGTATTTT. Encoded protein: CASSLMGGPADTQYF. The chain joins TRBV12-3 or TRBV12-4 to TRBJ2-3; D call uncertain. V was clipped by 2 bases and J by 4 bases, with 13 bases between them. The CDR3 spans 15 residues.

In the case of this clonotype: This may arise from a read error, as a much more abundant clone is one base away. This CDR3 reads CASSTGQARSYTEQFF. CDR3 sequence (DNA): TGCGCCAGCAGCACGGGACAGGCCCGCTCCTACACTGAGCAGTTCTTC. The rearrangement joins TRBV5-1 to TRBJ2-1; 8 nucleotides line up with TRBD1. This CDR3 spans 16 amino acids. The germline V gene encodes CDR1 SGHRS and CDR2 YFSETQ.

This chain uses TRBV7-8 with TRBJ1-2; the match to TRBD1 covers 8 bases. This CDR3 contains 16 residues. Germline values: CDR1 SGHVS, CDR2 FQNEAQ. With V trimmed by 4 bases and J by 2 bases, 9 bases remained unmatched. This chain's CDR3 is CASSSGQGLSNYGYTF. The CDR3 DNA follows: TGTGCCAGCAGCTCCGGACAGGGACTGTCGAACTATGGCTACACCTTC.

V usage is TRBV5-1 and J usage is TRBJ2-5; TRBD2 agrees at 7 bases. Germline assignment: CDR1 SGHRS and CDR2 YFSETQ. The trim removed 3 bases at V and 4 bases at J, leaving 6 bases unmatched. CDR3 length: 14 amino acids. CDR3 protein: CASSWTGRAETQYF. CDR3 nucleotide sequence: TGCGCCAGCAGCTGGACTGGGAGGGCAGAGACCCAGTACTTC.

In this sample, this clonotype turned up a few times. The chain uses TRBV5-1 and TRBJ2-2; 13 positions agree with TRBD2. There are 14 residues in the CDR3. Germline CDR1 SGHRS, CDR2 YFSETQ. V dropped 5 bases and J dropped 9; count of bases not matched to a gene: 4. The CDR3 bases are TGCGCCAGCAGAACTAGCGGGGGGGCCCGGGAGCTGTTTTTT. This gives the protein CASRTSGGARELFF. Full variable domain (missing parts from reference TRBV5-1 and TRBJ2-2): KAGVTQTPRYLIKTRGQQVTLSCSPISGHRSVSWYQQTPGQGLQFLFEYFSETQRNKGNFPGRFSGRQFSNSRSEMNVSTLELGDSALYLCASRTSGGARELFFGEGSRLTVL.

This clonotype was seen at least ten times. The chain couples TRBV2 to TRBJ1-6; 8 positions match TRBD1. Germline V gene data show CDR1 as SNHLY and CDR2 as FYNNEI. The ends lost 4 bases at V and 7 bases at J; junction bases unmatched: 3. This CDR3 has 14 residues. The CDR3 loop reads CASSGQGSNSPLHF. The CDR3 nucleotides read TGTGCCAGCAGTGGACAGGGGTCAAATTCACCCCTCCACTTT.

This clonotype came up once. The CDR3 coding sequence is TGCAGTGCTATCCGGGCCGAGGGGGAGACCCAGTACTTC. Amino acid sequence: CSAIRAEGETQYF. The genes are TRBV20-1 and TRBJ2-5; tentatively, D is TRBD1 or TRBD2 (5 bases each). Germline V gene sequence: CDR1 DFQATT, CDR2 SNEGSKA (reference sequence). The germline V and J ends were trimmed by 4 bases and 5 bases, with 14 bases remaining between them. This CDR3 region has 13 residues.